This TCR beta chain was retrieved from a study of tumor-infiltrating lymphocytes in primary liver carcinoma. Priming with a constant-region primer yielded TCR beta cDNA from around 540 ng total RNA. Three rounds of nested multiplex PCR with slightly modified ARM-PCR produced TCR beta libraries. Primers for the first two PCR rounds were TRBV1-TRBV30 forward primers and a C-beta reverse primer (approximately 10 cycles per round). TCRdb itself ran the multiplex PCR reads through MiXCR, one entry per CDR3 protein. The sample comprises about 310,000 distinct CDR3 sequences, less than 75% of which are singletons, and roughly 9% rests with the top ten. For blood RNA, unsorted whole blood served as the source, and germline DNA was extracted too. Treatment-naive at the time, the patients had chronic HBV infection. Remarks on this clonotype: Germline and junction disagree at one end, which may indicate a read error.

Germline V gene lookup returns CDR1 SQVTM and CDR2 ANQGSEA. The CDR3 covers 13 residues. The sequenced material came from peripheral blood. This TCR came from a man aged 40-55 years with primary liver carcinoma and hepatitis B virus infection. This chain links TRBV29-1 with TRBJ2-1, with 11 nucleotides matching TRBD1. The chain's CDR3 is CNVGTGGYNEQFF. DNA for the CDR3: TGCAACGTTGGGACAGGGGGATACAATGAGCAGTTCTTC.